This T cell receptor beta chain derives from a study of T-cell reconstitution after alpha-beta-depleted transplantation in children. On this clonotype itself: Its antigen remains unknown.

Study-level findings and limits: Alpha-beta T cells about two months after transplant reportedly derived from several hundred expanded graft clones. From newly produced T cells came most of the T-cell counts and diversity one year after transplant. Several patients had high TCRbeta diversity at day 60; it came from surviving recipient T cells and thymic progenitors.

The germline gives CDR1 MNHEY, CDR2 SVGAGI. This CDR3 has 15 residues. Trimming took 2 bases from V and 0 from J, leaving 11 bases between them. Preparation of the TCRbeta library involved a method that used unique molecular identifiers. TCRdb itself ran the PCR reads through MiXCR, one entry per CDR3 protein. The sample consists of just over 950,000 distinct CDR3 sequences, under 30% of them appearing once. The receptor was isolated from a boy under two years old who had a stem cell transplant for SCID, so the T cells may come from the graft donor. Sequences were derived from PBMCs, mostly from graft donor cells, sampled 360 days after TCRalphabeta/CD19-depleted stem cell transplant. The chain joins TRBV6-5 to TRBJ2-7; possibly TRBD1 or TRBD2 for D (6 bases each). The DNA for the CDR3 is TGTGCCAGCAGTTACCAACAGGGACTCTCCTACGAGCAGTACTTC. Protein sequence: CASSYQQGLSYEQYF.